Following are 13 T cell receptor beta chains from one sample sequenced in a study of T cells in localized non-small cell lung cancer. Clones were read by immunoSEQ multiplex PCR, and TCRdb kept only the in-frame ones, dropping some. The sample holds about 78,000 clones, 80% to 90% seen once. Sequenced material: peripheral blood, taken before any cancer treatment. These receptors were obtained from a man aged 35 to 69 with stage I lung adenocarcinoma.

This clone showed up just a few times. The chain joins TRBV19 to TRBJ1-4; 8 bases are a match to TRBD1. V was pared by 4 bases and J by 6 bases, with 10 bases of the junction left unmatched. Per the germline V gene, CDR1 is LNHDA and CDR2 is SQIVND (reference sequence). The CDR3 covers 16 residues. In nucleotides, the CDR3 is TGTGCCAGTAGTACAGGCACAGGGGGTGTAGATGAAAAACTGTTTTTT. Translated: CASSTGTGGVDEKLFF.

The chain employs TRBV30 and TRBJ1-6; TRBD1 matches at 7 bases. CDR3 size: 16 residues. Germline CDR1 is GTSNPN and CDR2 is SVGIG (reference sequence). V lost 3 bases to trimming and J lost 5 bases; unmatched junction nucleotides: 10. This CDR3 is CAWSRNRGKDNSPLHF. The CDR3 DNA reads TGTGCCTGGAGCAGAAACAGGGGAAAGGATAATTCACCCCTCCACTTT.

The chain employs TRBV5-6 and TRBJ1-3, with D tentatively TRBD1 (5 bases). CDR1 is SGHDT and CDR2 is YYEEEE in the germline V gene. The CDR3 is 14 amino acids. The ends were cut back, 4 bases at V and 6 bases at J, with 14 bases in the middle. DNA for the CDR3: TGTGCCAGCAGCAGAGGACATCGGGCAAACACCATATATTTT. This gives the protein CASSRGHRANTIYF. The complete variable domain, with remaining parts taken from reference TRBV5-6 and TRBJ1-3, reads DAGVTQSPTHLIKTRGQQVTLRCSPKSGHDTVSWYQQALGQGPQFIFQYYEEEERQRGNFPDRFSGHQFPNYSSELNVNALLLGDSALYLCASSRGHRANTIYFGEGSWLTVV.

The V gene is TRBV5-6, the J gene TRBJ2-7, with TRBD2 matching over 8 bases. The CDR3 has 15 amino acids. After removal of 4 bases from V and 4 bases from J, the junction contained 10 bases not matched to a gene. Looked up from germline, CDR1 is SGHDT and CDR2 is YYEEEE. The CDR3 DNA reads TGTGCCAGCAGCGTACCGGGACTAGGTAAATACGAGCAGTACTTC. This sequence encodes CASSVPGLGKYEQYF.

This clone was recorded once. This chain links TRBV5-6 with TRBJ1-1; no reliable D call. Deletions cut 2 bases from V and 4 bases from J, with 6 bases between. CDR3 length equals 12 residues. Per germline, CDR1 SGHDT and CDR2 YYEEEE. DNA for the CDR3: TGTGCCAGCAGCTTTCTCTCCACTGAAGCTTTCTTT. Residues: CASSFLSTEAFF. Using reference TRBV5-6 and TRBJ1-1 for the parts outside the CDR3, the full variable domain is DAGVTQSPTHLIKTRGQQVTLRCSPKSGHDTVSWYQQALGQGPQFIFQYYEEEERQRGNFPDRFSGHQFPNYSSELNVNALLLGDSALYLCASSFLSTEAFFGQGTRLTVV.

This chain connects TRBV5-4 to TRBJ2-1, with 8 bases that match TRBD2. The germline gives CDR1 SGHNT, CDR2 YYREEE (reference sequence). Trimming took 0 bases from V and 5 from J; bases not matched to a gene: 4. This CDR3 region has 15 residues. CDR3 region: CASSLDLAGNNEQFF. The CDR3 DNA is TGTGCCAGCAGCTTGGATCTAGCGGGCAACAATGAGCAGTTCTTC. Full variable domain (rest looked up from reference TRBV5-4 and TRBJ2-1): ETGVTQSPTHLIKTRGQQVTLRCSSQSGHNTVSWYQQALGQGPQFIFQYYREEENGRGNFPPRFSGLQFPNYSSELNVNALELDDSALYLCASSLDLAGNNEQFFGPGTRLTVL.

The chain carries TRBV11-3 and TRBJ1-1, with D maybe TRBD1 (5 bases). The CDR3 loop spans 11 amino acids. V was clipped by 5 bases and J by 5 bases, with 6 bases between them. Germline V gives CDR1 SGHNT, CDR2 YENEEA. In DNA, the CDR3 is TGTGCCAGCAGCAGGGGTACTGAAGCTTTCTTT. Translation gives CASSRGTEAFF. Complete variable domain (other parts from reference TRBV11-3 and TRBJ1-1): EAGVVQSPRYKIIEKKQPVAFWCNPISGHNTLYWYLQNLGQGPELLIRYENEEAVDDSQLPKDRFSAERLKGVDSTLKIQPAELGDSAVYLCASSRGTEAFFGQGTRLTVV.

The chain links TRBV6-5 to TRBJ1-5; a possible D gene is TRBD1 (6 bases). The CDR3 covers 15 residues. Germline V gives CDR1 MNHEY, CDR2 SVGAGI. Trimming pared 2 bases from V and 4 bases from J, leaving 12 bases between. CDR3 nucleotides: TGTGCCAGCAGTTACAGTATCACAGGGAATCAGCCCCAGCATTTT. Amino acids: CASSYSITGNQPQHF.

The V and J genes are TRBV6-5 and TRBJ1-2; TRBD1 might be the D (5 bases). Germline V lookup: CDR1 MNHEY, CDR2 SVGAGI. CDR3 length: 16 amino acids. V lost 1 base to trimming and J lost 6 bases, with 18 bases between them. Here the CDR3 DNA reads TGTGCCAGCAGTTACTTATCGGGGGGGGTACCCCATGGCTACACCTTC. It translates to CASSYLSGGVPHGYTF.

The genes are TRBV5-1 and TRBJ1-1; D remains unclear. The CDR3 covers 16 residues. Trimming took 4 bases from V and 0 from J, leaving 16 bases between them. Germline-derived CDR1 and CDR2 are SGHRS and YFSETQ. CDR3 bases: TGCGCCAGCAGCCTCTCCAGTACCCGTATGAACACTGAAGCTTTCTTT. Encoded protein: CASSLSSTRMNTEAFF.

The chain is built from TRBV6-5 and TRBJ2-2, with D maybe TRBD2 (5 bases). Trimming pared 2 bases from V and 2 bases from J, leaving 12 bases between. CDR1 and CDR2 (germline): MNHEY, SVGAGI. The CDR3 is 16 amino acids. CDR3 in amino acids: CASSYRRQRNTGELFF. DNA for the CDR3: TGTGCCAGCAGTTACAGGAGGCAGCGAAACACCGGGGAGCTGTTTTTT.

The chain has TRBV6-6 and TRBJ1-1; D is uncertain. This CDR3 is 15 amino acids long. The germline V gene has CDR1 MNHNY and CDR2 SVGAGI (reference sequence). V shed 2 bases and J shed 7 bases, with 17 bases lying between them. The CDR3 DNA reads TGTGCCAGCAGTTACGGATCCCAAGCCCCGAATGAAGCTTTCTTT. This gives the protein CASSYGSQAPNEAFF.

The chain carries TRBV5-1 and TRBJ1-1, with TRBD1 as a possible D gene (6 bases). Germline V gene sequence: CDR1 SGHRS, CDR2 YFSETQ. Trimming shortened V by 0 bases and J by 3 bases, and 9 bases separated the two germline ends. The CDR3 loop spans 14 amino acids. The CDR3 loop reads CASSLVGGYTEAFF. The CDR3 nucleotides are TGCGCCAGCAGCTTGGTAGGGGGGTACACTGAAGCTTTCTTT.